The 6 T cell receptor beta chains below were found in one sample sequenced in a study of control samples from healthy donors and cancer patients. Repertoires were generated with immunoSEQ multiplex PCR, while TCRdb's copy carries only in-frame clones and drops some. The sample carries some 100,000 clones, 90% recorded once. The specimen sequenced was blood. The receptors originated from a human donor in good health. The donor label of this sample is uncertain.

The chain links TRBV19 to TRBJ2-2, with a possible D match to TRBD1 (6 bases). Trimming took 1 base from V and 7 from J, leaving 16 bases between them. The CDR3 is 16 amino acids. CDR1 LNHDA and CDR2 SQIVND come from the germline V gene (reference sequence). The CDR3 region is CASSIVGTGWDGELFF. The CDR3 DNA is TGTGCCAGTAGTATAGTTGGAACAGGGTGGGACGGGGAGCTGTTTTTT.

The chain combines TRBV18 with TRBJ1-1; 9 bases fit TRBD1. V was clipped by 0 bases and J by 2 bases; unmatched bases: 10. Per the germline V gene, CDR1 is KGHSH and CDR2 is LQKENI. The CDR3 contains 18 residues. CDR3 coding DNA: TGTGCCAGCTCACCACCGAGAGACAGGGGGGGGCTTAACACTGAAGCTTTCTTT. Residues: CASSPPRDRGGLNTEAFF.

The V and J genes are TRBV27 and TRBJ2-7, with D tentatively TRBD1 or TRBD2 (5 bases each). Germline assignment: CDR1 MNHEY and CDR2 SMNVEV (reference sequence). V was trimmed by 4 bases and J by 6 bases, leaving 13 bases between them. The CDR3 covers 13 residues. Here the CDR3 reads CASSSPGDGEQYF. The DNA for the CDR3 is TGTGCCAGCAGTTCGCCCGGGGACGGCGAGCAGTACTTC.

V usage is TRBV5-5 and J usage is TRBJ2-3; 10 bases are shared with TRBD2. V lost 3 bases, J lost 6 bases, and 7 bases stayed unmatched. This CDR3 region has 15 residues. CDR1 and CDR2 (germline): SGHKS, YYEKEE (reference sequence). In DNA form, the CDR3 reads TGTGCCAGCAGCTCGCTAGCGGGGGCCGGGGATACGCAGTATTTT. It codes for CASSSLAGAGDTQYF.

The chain has TRBV14 and TRBJ2-5, with 9 bases aligning to TRBD1. After removal of 4 bases from V and 5 bases from J, the junction contained 8 bases not matched to a gene. Germline V gives CDR1 SGHDN, CDR2 FVKESK. CDR3 length: 15 amino acids. The CDR3, as DNA: TGTGCCAGCAGCCCAGGACAGGGGTTAATGGAGACCCAGTACTTC. It codes for CASSPGQGLMETQYF.

This chain links TRBV12-3 or TRBV12-4 with TRBJ2-1; 11 bases map to TRBD1. The CDR3 spans 13 residues. Trimming at V came to 7 bases and at J to 8 bases, leaving 4 bases not matched to a gene. In DNA, the CDR3 is TGTGCCAGCACCCGGACAGGGGGCGATGAGCAGTTCTTC. Its protein product is CASTRTGGDEQFF.